The clone carrying this TCR beta chain showed up just a few times. The data derive from a study of human T cells and chemical hapten exposure. The time point: patch test 1, 2 weeks after DPC sensitization. Sample treatment: therapeutic diphenylcyclopropenone sensitization with weekly scalp DPC. Phlebotomy was performed prior to application of every patch test. TCRdb re-called the RACE reads with MiXCR, one entry per CDR3 protein. This repertoire shows 180,000 or so distinct CDR3 sequences, roughly 15% found once; its top ten account for about 1.7%. Germline-derived CDR1 and CDR2 are MNHNY and SVGAGI (reference sequence). CDR3 length: 12 amino acids. The ends were cut back, 5 bases at V and 2 bases at J, with 1 base in the middle.

The specimen was whole blood, collected in connection with sensitization to the hapten diphenylcyclopropenone (DPC). The TCR was taken from a woman in her thirties with alopecia areata. Some clones in this sample may be carry-over from other donors' samples. V and J are TRBV6-6 and TRBJ2-6; D remains unclear. For the CDR3, the DNA is TGTGCCAGCAGTCCTGGGGCCAACGTCCTGACTTTC. Its protein product is CASSPGANVLTF.